This T cell receptor (beta chain) derives from a study of T cell responses to AZD1222 COVID-19 vaccine. General observations from the study: Only a handful of people who got AZD1222 tested seropositive at baseline. Targeting of unmutated variant regions was reportedly seen in nearly half of spike-specific TCRs. Females outnumbered males among donors, who were mostly white British; clonal diversity was possibly underestimated.

Of note for this clone: What it recognizes is unknown.

Method: immunoSEQ multiplex PCR; TCRdb's copy keeps in-frame clones and lacks some. The table has 110,000 or so clones, approximately 90% seen once; the top ten hold almost 6.5%. J was trimmed by 9 bases and V by 4 bases; bases with no gene match: 5. The CDR3 loop spans 14 amino acids. Germline-derived CDR1 and CDR2 are MDHEN and SYDVKM. Pooling was applied to second doses at about 4 or about 12 weeks. This clonotype was sampled from an adult who received the AZD1222 COVID-19 vaccine. The sample consisted of peripheral blood, taken 28 days after the second AZD1222 dose. The chain uses TRBV28 and TRBJ1-6; 8 bases agree with TRBD1. The CDR3 DNA reads as TGTGCCAGCAGTTCACAGGGGGTGAGTTCACCCCTCCACTTT. It specifies CASSSQGVSSPLHF.